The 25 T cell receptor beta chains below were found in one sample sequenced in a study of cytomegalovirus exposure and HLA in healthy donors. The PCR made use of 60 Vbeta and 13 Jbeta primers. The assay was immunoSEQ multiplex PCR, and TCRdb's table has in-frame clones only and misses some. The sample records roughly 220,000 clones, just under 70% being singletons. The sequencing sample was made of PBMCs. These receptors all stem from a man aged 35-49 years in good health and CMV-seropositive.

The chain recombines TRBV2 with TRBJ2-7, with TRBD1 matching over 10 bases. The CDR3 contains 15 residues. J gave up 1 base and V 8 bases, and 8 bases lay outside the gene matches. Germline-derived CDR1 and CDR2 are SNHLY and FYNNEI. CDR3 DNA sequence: TGTGCCAGCCGGGTAGACAGGGGGCAATCCTACGAGCAGTACTTC. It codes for CASRVDRGQSYEQYF.

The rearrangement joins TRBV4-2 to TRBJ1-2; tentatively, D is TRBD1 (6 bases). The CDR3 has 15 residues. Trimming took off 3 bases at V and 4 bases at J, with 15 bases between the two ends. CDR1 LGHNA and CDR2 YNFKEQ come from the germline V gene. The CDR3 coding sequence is TGTGCCAGCAGCCAGGGCTCAGGGGAGAGCTATGGCTACACCTTC. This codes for CASSQGSGESYGYTF.

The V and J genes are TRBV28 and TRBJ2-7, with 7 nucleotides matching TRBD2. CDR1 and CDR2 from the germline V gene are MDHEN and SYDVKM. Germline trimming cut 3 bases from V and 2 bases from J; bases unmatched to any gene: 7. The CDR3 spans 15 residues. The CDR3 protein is CASSFREGATYEQYF. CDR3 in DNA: TGTGCCAGCAGTTTTAGGGAGGGTGCTACCTACGAGCAGTACTTC. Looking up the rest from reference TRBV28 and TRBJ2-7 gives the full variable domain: DVKVTQSSRYLVKRTGEKVFLECVQDMDHENMFWYRQDPGLGLRLIYFSYDVKMKEKGDIPEGYSVSREKKERFSLILESASTNQTSMYLCASSFREGATYEQYFGPGTRLTVT.

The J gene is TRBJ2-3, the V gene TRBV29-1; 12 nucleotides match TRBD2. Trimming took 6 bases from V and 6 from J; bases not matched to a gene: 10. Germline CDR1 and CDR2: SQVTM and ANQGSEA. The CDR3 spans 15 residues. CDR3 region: CSVATSGGKKDTQYF. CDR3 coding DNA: TGCAGCGTGGCTACTAGCGGGGGGAAGAAGGATACGCAGTATTTT.

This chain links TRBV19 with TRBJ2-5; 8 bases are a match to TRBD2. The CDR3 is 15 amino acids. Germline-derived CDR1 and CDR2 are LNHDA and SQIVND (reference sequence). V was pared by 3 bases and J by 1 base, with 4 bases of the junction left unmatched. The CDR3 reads CASSMGAGVQETQYF. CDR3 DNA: TGTGCCAGTAGTATGGGAGCGGGGGTCCAAGAGACCCAGTACTTC. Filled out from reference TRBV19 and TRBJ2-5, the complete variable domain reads DGGITQSPKYLFRKEGQNVTLSCEQNLNHDAMYWYRQDPGQGLRLIYYSQIVNDFQKGDIAEGYSVSREKKESFPLTVTSAQKNPTAFYLCASSMGAGVQETQYFGPGTRLLVL.

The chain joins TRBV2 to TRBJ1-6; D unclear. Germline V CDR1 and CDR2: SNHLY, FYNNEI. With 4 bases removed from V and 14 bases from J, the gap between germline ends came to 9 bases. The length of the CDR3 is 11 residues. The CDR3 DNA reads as TGTGCCAGCAGTGGGGCAGGCGCCCTCCACTTT. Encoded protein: CASSGAGALHF. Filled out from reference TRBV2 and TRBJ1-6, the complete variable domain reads EPEVTQTPSHQVTQMGQEVILRCVPISNHLYFYWYRQILGQKVEFLVSFYNNEISEKSEIFDDQFSVERPDGSNFTLKIRSTKLEDSAMYFCASSGAGALHFGNGTRLTVT.

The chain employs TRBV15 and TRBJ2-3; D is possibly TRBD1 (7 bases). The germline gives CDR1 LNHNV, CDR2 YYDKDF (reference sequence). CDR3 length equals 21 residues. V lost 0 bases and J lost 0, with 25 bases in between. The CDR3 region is CATSRDLTGTYQPTSTDTQYF. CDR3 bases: TGTGCCACCAGCAGAGACCTGACAGGGACTTACCAACCGACTAGCACAGATACGCAGTATTTT.

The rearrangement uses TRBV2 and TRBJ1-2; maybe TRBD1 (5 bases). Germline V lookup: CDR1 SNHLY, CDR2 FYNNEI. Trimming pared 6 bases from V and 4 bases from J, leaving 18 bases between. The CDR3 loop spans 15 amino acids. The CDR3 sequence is CASSTLLTVPYGYTF. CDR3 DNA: TGTGCCAGCAGCACGCTTCTGACAGTGCCCTATGGCTACACCTTC.

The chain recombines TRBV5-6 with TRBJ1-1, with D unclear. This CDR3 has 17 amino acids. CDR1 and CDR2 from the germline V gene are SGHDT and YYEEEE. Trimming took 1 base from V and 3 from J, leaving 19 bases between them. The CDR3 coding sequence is TGTGCCAGCAGCTTGAGACCGGGATCTAGGTTTGACACTGAAGCTTTCTTT. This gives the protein CASSLRPGSRFDTEAFF. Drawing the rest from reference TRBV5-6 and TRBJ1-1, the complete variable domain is DAGVTQSPTHLIKTRGQQVTLRCSPKSGHDTVSWYQQALGQGPQFIFQYYEEEERQRGNFPDRFSGHQFPNYSSELNVNALLLGDSALYLCASSLRPGSRFDTEAFFGQGTRLTVV.

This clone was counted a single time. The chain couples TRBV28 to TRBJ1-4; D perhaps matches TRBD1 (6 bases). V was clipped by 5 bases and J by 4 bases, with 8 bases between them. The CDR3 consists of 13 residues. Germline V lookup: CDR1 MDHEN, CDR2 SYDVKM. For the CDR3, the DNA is TGTGCCAGCAGTCGGACAGTTAATGAAAAACTGTTTTTT. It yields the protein CASSRTVNEKLFF.

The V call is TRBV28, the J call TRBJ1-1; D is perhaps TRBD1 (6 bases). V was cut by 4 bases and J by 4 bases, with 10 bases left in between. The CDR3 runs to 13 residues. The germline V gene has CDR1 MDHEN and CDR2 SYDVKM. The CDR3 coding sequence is TGTGCCAGCAGTTCAGGGGCTCTCACTGAAGCTTTCTTT. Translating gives CASSSGALTEAFF.

In nucleotides, the CDR3 is TGCAGCGTTGTAAGAGGGGGGACAGGGCAGTACTTC. Translation: CSVVRGGTGQYF. J is TRBJ2-5 and V is TRBV29-1; 9 bases agree with TRBD1. V shed 4 bases and J 11 bases; nucleotides not matched to a gene: 8. The V gene's germline CDR1 is SQVTM and CDR2 ANQGSEA. The CDR3 contains 12 residues.

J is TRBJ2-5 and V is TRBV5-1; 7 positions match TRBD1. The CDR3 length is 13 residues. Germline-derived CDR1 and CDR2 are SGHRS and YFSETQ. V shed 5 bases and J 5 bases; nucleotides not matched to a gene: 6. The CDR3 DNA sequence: TGCGCCAGCAGTGAGACAGGGACGGAGACCCAGTACTTC. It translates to CASSETGTETQYF.

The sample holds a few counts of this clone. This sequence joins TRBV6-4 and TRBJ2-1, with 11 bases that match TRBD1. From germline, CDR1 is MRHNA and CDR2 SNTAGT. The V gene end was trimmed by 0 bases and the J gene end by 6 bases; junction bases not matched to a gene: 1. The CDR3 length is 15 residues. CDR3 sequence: CASSDSGTGGNEQFF. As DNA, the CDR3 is TGTGCCAGCAGTGACTCGGGGACAGGGGGCAATGAGCAGTTCTTC.

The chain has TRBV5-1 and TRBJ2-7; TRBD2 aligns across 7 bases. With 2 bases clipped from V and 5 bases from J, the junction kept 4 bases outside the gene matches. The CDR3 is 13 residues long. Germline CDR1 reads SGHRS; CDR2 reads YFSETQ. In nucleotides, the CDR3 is TGCGCCAGCAGCTTTGGACTAGAGAACGAGCAGTACTTC. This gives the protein CASSFGLENEQYF.

As DNA, the CDR3 is TGTGCCAGCAGACAGACAGGGGAACAGGGGATCGACGAGCAGTACTTC. It codes for CASRQTGEQGIDEQYF. The chain joins TRBV4-2 to TRBJ2-7; 8 bases agree with TRBD1. V lost 6 bases and J lost 5; bases outside the gene matches: 15. Germline V gene data show CDR1 as LGHNA and CDR2 as YNFKEQ. There are 16 residues in the CDR3.

Written as DNA, the CDR3 is TGTGCCAGCAGCCTTCGGGGGAGCTCCTACAATGAGCAGTTCTTC. This translates into CASSLRGSSYNEQFF. The V call is TRBV28, the J call TRBJ2-1, with D perhaps matching TRBD2 (6 bases). The ends were cut back, 6 bases at V and 0 bases at J, with 12 bases in the middle. Germline V CDR1 and CDR2: MDHEN, SYDVKM. CDR3 length equals 15 residues.

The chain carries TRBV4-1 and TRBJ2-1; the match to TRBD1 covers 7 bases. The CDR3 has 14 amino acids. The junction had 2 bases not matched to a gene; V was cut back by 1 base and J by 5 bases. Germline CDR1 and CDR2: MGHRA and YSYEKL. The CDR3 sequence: CASSQVGTDNEQFF. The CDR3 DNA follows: TGCGCCAGCAGCCAAGTCGGGACAGACAATGAGCAGTTCTTC.

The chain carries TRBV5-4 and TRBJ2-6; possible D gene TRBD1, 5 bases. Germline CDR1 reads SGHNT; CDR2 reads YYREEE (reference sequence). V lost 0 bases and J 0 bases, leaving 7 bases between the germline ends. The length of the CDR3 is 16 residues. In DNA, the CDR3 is TGTGCCAGCAGCTTGGCACAGGCCTCTGGGGCCAACGTCCTGACTTTC. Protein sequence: CASSLAQASGANVLTF.

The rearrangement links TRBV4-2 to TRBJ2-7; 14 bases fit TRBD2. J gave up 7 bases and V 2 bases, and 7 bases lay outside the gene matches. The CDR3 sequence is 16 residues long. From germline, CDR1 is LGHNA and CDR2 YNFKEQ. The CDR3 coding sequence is TGTGCCAGCAGCCAAATGACTAGCGGGGGGGCGGATGAGCAGTACTTC. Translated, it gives CASSQMTSGGADEQYF.

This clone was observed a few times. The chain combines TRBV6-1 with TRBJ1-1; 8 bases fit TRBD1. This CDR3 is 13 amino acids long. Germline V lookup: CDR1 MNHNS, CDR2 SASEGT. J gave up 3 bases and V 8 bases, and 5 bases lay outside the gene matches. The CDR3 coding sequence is TGTGCCAGCGACAGGGGAGGGGACACTGAAGCTTTCTTT. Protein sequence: CASDRGGDTEAFF.

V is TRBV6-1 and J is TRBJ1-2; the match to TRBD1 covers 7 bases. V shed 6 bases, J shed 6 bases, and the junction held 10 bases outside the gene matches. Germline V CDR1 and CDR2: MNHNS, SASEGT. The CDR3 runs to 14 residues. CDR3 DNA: TGTGCCAGCAGGAGGACAGGCGACACCGATGGCTACACCTTC. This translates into CASRRTGDTDGYTF.

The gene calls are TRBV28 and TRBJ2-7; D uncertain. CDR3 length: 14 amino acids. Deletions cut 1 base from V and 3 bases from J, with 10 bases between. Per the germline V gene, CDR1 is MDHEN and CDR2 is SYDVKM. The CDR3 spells CASSLLGRFYEQYF. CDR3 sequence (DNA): TGTGCCAGCAGTTTATTGGGCCGGTTCTACGAGCAGTACTTC.

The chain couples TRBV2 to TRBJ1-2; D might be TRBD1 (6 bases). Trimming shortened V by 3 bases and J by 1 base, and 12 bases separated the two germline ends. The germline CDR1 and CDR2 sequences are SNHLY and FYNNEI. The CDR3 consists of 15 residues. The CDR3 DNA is TGTGCCAGCAGTGACGGGACACCTGGTAACTATGGCTACACCTTC. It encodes CASSDGTPGNYGYTF.

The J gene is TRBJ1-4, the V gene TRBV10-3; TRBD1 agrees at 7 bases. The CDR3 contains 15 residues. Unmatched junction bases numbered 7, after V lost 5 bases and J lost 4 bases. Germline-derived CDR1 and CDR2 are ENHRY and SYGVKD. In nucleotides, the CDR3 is TGTGCCATCAGTCCCGGCGGACAGGTTAATGAAAAACTGTTTTTT. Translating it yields CAISPGGQVNEKLFF.